A few counts support the clone carrying this T cell receptor beta chain. Its antigen is unidentified. Ophthalmopathy patients showed a Clinical Activity Score of at least 3, NOSPECS grade of at least 4 and duration under 3 months. PBMCs were derived from roughly 10 ml fresh peripheral blood. These data are taken from a study of T cells in Graves' hyperthyroidism and ophthalmopathy. Notes on the study in general: Ophthalmopathy was distinguished from stable hyperthyroidism by 13 V-J signatures.

The germline V gene has CDR1 SGHVS and CDR2 FNYEAQ. The CDR3 has 18 residues. J lost 6 bases, V lost 4 bases, and 19 bases had no gene match. The TCR beta CDR3 regions underwent amplification using RNA transcripts as the source. The TCR CDR3 was amplified in a first-round RT-PCR using the HTBI primer set. TCRdb reprocessed the multiplex PCR reads with MiXCR, giving one entry per CDR3 protein. This table has about 380,000 distinct CDR3 sequences, about a fifth appearing once. J is TRBJ2-7 and V is TRBV7-6; 9 bases fit TRBD1. The source material was blood. This receptor was identified in a man aged 18-30 years with Graves' ophthalmopathy. Written as DNA, the CDR3 is TGTGCCAGCAGCTACTCGGGACAGGGAATTTTGGGGACGGGCGAGCAGTACTTC. Protein product: CASSYSGQGILGTGEQYF.